This TCR beta chain originates from a study of control samples from healthy donors and cancer patients. Germline V CDR1 and CDR2: SGHRS, YFSETQ. Trimming pared 5 bases from V and 0 bases from J, leaving 11 bases between. The CDR3 totals 14 residues. Assay: immunoSEQ multiplex PCR; the TCRdb copy retains only in-frame clones and omits some. The sample contains roughly 130,000 clones, roughly 92% of which appear only once. This TCR derives from a man aged 25 to 40 in good health. Source material: blood. The rearrangement uses TRBV5-1 and TRBJ1-1, with D possibly being TRBD1 (5 bases). CDR3 DNA: TGCGCCAGCAGACCAGGGCAGCTGAACACTGAAGCTTTCTTT. It encodes CASRPGQLNTEAFF.